Below, 27 T cell receptor beta chains from the same sample are listed, as sequenced in a study of beta chain features in type 1 diabetes. Points from the study as a whole: Moderately but significantly shorter TCRB CDR3s were found in Type 1 diabetes patients in all four CD4+ subsets.

Reverse transcribing all isolated RNA meant expressed TCRB transcripts were sequenced. Sequencing was performed with immunoSEQ multiplex PCR; in TCRdb, only in-frame clones are kept and a portion is missing. Of about 260,000 clones in the sample, roughly 22% were seen once. Their antigen targets remain unknown. The sequencing input was naive CD4+ T cells from blood. The receptors derive from a woman aged 40 to 49 with type 1 diabetes.

A single count supports this clone. The J gene is TRBJ1-5, the V gene TRBV18; 8 bases map to TRBD1. V shed 3 bases and J 0 bases; nucleotides not matched to a gene: 1. The CDR3 spans 15 residues. Germline CDR1 KGHSH, CDR2 LQKENI. The CDR3 coding sequence is TGTGCCAGCTCACCGACAGGGGTTAGCAATCAGCCCCAGCATTTT. This sequence encodes CASSPTGVSNQPQHF.

This clone has just a few counts. J is TRBJ2-3 and V is TRBV27; 8 bases are a match to TRBD1. Germline loops: CDR1 MNHEY, CDR2 SMNVEV (reference sequence). J gave up 4 bases and V 6 bases, and 6 bases lay outside the gene matches. CDR3 length: 14 amino acids. CDR3 DNA: TGTGCCAGCAGACGACAGGGGAGCCCAGATACGCAGTATTTT. Residues: CASRRQGSPDTQYF.

The V call is TRBV5-1, the J call TRBJ2-3; 12 nucleotides align to TRBD2. CDR1 is SGHRS and CDR2 is YFSETQ in the germline V gene. With V trimmed by 0 bases and J by 3 bases, 5 bases remained unmatched. The CDR3 sequence is 17 residues long. The CDR3 DNA is TGCGCCAGCAGCTTGGACCTAGCGGGAGGGGGAACAGATACGCAGTATTTT. Encoded protein: CASSLDLAGGGTDTQYF.

The chain combines TRBV7-2 with TRBJ2-3, with 7 bases fitting TRBD2. CDR3 length equals 17 residues. V was clipped by 5 bases and J by 0 bases; unmatched bases: 11. Germline V CDR1 and CDR2: SGHTA, FQGNSA. This chain's CDR3 is CASSLLAVGTSTDTQYF. CDR3 nucleotide sequence: TGTGCCAGCAGCCTGCTAGCGGTTGGGACTAGCACAGATACGCAGTATTTT.

This clone was seen only a few times. This chain links TRBV19 with TRBJ2-7; D is possibly TRBD1 (5 bases). The CDR3 covers 15 residues. V shed 0 bases and J shed 2 bases, with 11 bases lying between them. The germline V gene has CDR1 LNHDA and CDR2 SQIVND (reference sequence). The CDR3 region is CASSIEGDSPYEQYF. The DNA of the CDR3 is TGTGCCAGTAGTATAGAGGGTGACAGCCCCTACGAGCAGTACTTC.

Here the CDR3 DNA reads TGTGCCTGCACATCCGGGACTAGCGGGAGTTACAATGAGCAGTTCTTC. This encodes CACTSGTSGSYNEQFF. This chain connects TRBV30 to TRBJ2-1; 14 bases align to TRBD2. V was clipped by 6 bases and J by 4 bases; unmatched bases: 8. This CDR3 region has 16 residues. Germline values: CDR1 GTSNPN, CDR2 SVGIG (reference sequence).

This clone appeared a few times. J is TRBJ2-7 and V is TRBV23-1; 8 bases match TRBD2. TRBV23-1 qualifies as an ORF whose function is uncertain. Trimming removed 8 bases from V and 0 bases from J; junction bases left unmatched: 6. This CDR3 comprises 14 residues. This CDR3 is CASLTSGSSYEQYF. In nucleotides, the CDR3 is TGCGCCAGCTTGACAAGCGGGAGCTCCTACGAGCAGTACTTC.

V gene TRBV23-1 combines with J gene TRBJ1-5; D is uncertain. TRBV23-1 counts as an open reading frame of uncertain function. The CDR3 runs 14 residues. The V gene lost 4 bases and the J gene lost 0 bases, with 7 bases spanning the gap. CDR3 amino acids: CASSREVSNQPQHF. In DNA form, the CDR3 reads TGCGCCAGCAGTCGGGAGGTTAGCAATCAGCCCCAGCATTTT.

The sample holds a few counts of this clone. The rearrangement joins TRBV11-2 to TRBJ1-1; D is ambiguous. This CDR3 is built from 14 residues. CDR1 and CDR2 from the germline V gene are SGHAT and FQNNGV. V lost 1 base, J lost 4 bases, and 10 bases lay in between. CDR3 in amino acids: CASSLVLRSTEAFF. CDR3 DNA: TGTGCCAGCAGCTTAGTACTTAGGAGCACTGAAGCTTTCTTT.

This clone showed up just a few times. The chain couples TRBV15 to TRBJ2-7; 7 bases fit TRBD1. The CDR3 consists of 14 residues. V lost 8 bases and J lost 2; bases outside the gene matches: 9. The germline V gene has CDR1 LNHNV and CDR2 YYDKDF (reference sequence). CDR3 coding DNA: TGTGCCACCCCTGAATGGACAGGACCCTACGAGCAGTACTTC. Amino acids: CATPEWTGPYEQYF.

V and J are TRBV5-6 and TRBJ2-2; 10 bases line up with TRBD1. CDR1 and CDR2 (germline): SGHDT, YYEEEE. Trimming at V came to 1 base and at J to 5 bases, leaving 5 bases not matched to a gene. The CDR3 runs 16 residues. DNA of the CDR3: TGTGCCAGCAGCTTGCCGGGACAGGGGAAAACCGGGGAGCTGTTTTTT. Translating gives CASSLPGQGKTGELFF.

V and J are TRBV7-3 and TRBJ2-1; 10 bases align to TRBD2. The V gene's germline CDR1 is SGHTA and CDR2 FQGTGA. The CDR3 sequence is 15 residues long. The V gene end was trimmed by 2 bases and the J gene end by 7 bases; junction bases not matched to a gene: 5. CDR3 nucleotides: TGTGCCAGCAGCTTAGTCCTAGCGGGAGTGAATGAGCAGTTCTTC. Its translation: CASSLVLAGVNEQFF.

The chain links TRBV28 to TRBJ2-5; D is unresolved. This CDR3 is 11 amino acids long. The germline CDR1 and CDR2 sequences are MDHEN and SYDVKM. Trimming took 5 bases from V and 5 from J, leaving 6 bases between them. CDR3 sequence: CASSPSETQYF. Here the CDR3 DNA reads TGTGCCAGCAGTCCCTCGGAGACCCAGTACTTC.

This chain joins TRBV6-1 and TRBJ2-7; 7 positions agree with TRBD1. This CDR3 is built from 13 residues. The junction had 5 bases not matched to a gene; V was cut back by 6 bases and J by 3 bases. The germline V gene has CDR1 MNHNS and CDR2 SASEGT. The CDR3 DNA follows: TGTGCCAGCAGGGCGACAGGGATCTACGAGCAGTACTTC. Protein: CASRATGIYEQYF.

This clone was seen a few times. The V and J genes are TRBV29-1 and TRBJ1-1; D is uncertain. Germline values: CDR1 SQVTM, CDR2 ANQGSEA. Deletions cut 5 bases from V and 1 base from J, with 14 bases between. This CDR3 comprises 14 residues. CDR3 DNA: TGCAGCGTTAACCGGGTTATGAAGAACACTGAAGCTTTCTTT. Translating gives CSVNRVMKNTEAFF.

A remark on this clone: Additional DNA sequences in this sample encode the identical CDR3. The rearrangement joins TRBV14 to TRBJ2-5; 10 nucleotides match TRBD2. CDR3 size: 15 residues. The trim removed 3 bases at V and 2 bases at J, leaving 3 bases unmatched. The V gene's germline CDR1 is SGHDN and CDR2 FVKESK. CDR3 region: CASSQTSGSQETQYF. The CDR3 DNA follows: TGTGCCAGCAGCCAGACTAGCGGGTCGCAAGAGACCCAGTACTTC.

In the case of this clone: At the DNA level, this CDR3 is encoded by other sequences in the same sample as well. J is TRBJ1-5 and V is TRBV5-1; perhaps TRBD1 as D (5 bases). V lost 0 bases and J lost 1, with 8 bases in between. The CDR3 totals 15 residues. The germline CDR1 and CDR2 sequences are SGHRS and YFSETQ. Written as DNA, the CDR3 is TGCGCCAGCAGCTTGGTGGCAGGGAGCAATCAGCCCCAGCATTTT. As protein: CASSLVAGSNQPQHF.

This clone occurred a few times. The J gene is TRBJ1-2, the V gene TRBV12-5; the D gene is possibly TRBD1 (5 bases). This CDR3 region has 13 residues. Trimming took 5 bases from V and 9 from J, leaving 16 bases between them. Germline lookup yields CDR1 LGHNT and CDR2 FRNRAP. CDR3 in amino acids: CASGPGAGRSYTF. In DNA form, the CDR3 reads TGTGCTAGTGGTCCCGGAGCAGGGCGTAGCTACACCTTC.

The gene calls are TRBV9 and TRBJ2-3, with a tentative D call TRBD1 (5 bases). The V and J ends lost 1 base and 4 bases respectively, with 13 bases between them. CDR3 length equals 15 residues. The germline gives CDR1 SGDLS, CDR2 YYNGEE. The CDR3: CASSVQGPSPDTQYF. CDR3 coding DNA: TGTGCCAGCAGCGTACAGGGTCCCTCCCCAGATACGCAGTATTTT.

This clone was found a few times. CDR3 sequence: CASSLSGRRNSPLHF. The CDR3 DNA is TGTGCCAGCAGTTTATCCGGGCGGAGGAATTCACCCCTCCACTTT. The V gene is TRBV27, the J gene TRBJ1-6, with unresolved D. The CDR3 has 15 amino acids. Trimming removed 0 bases from V and 7 bases from J, with 10 bases in between. Germline CDR1 and CDR2: MNHEY and SMNVEV (reference sequence).

V is TRBV29-1 and J is TRBJ2-1; 7 bases are shared with TRBD2. The CDR3 spans 14 residues. Trimming took 5 bases from V and 1 from J; bases not matched to a gene: 5. The germline V gene encodes CDR1 SQVTM and CDR2 ANQGSEA. Here the CDR3 reads CSVWGGYSYNEQFF. As DNA, the CDR3 is TGCAGCGTTTGGGGGGGGTATTCCTACAATGAGCAGTTCTTC.

V is TRBV9 and J is TRBJ2-3, with 10 bases lining up with TRBD2. Trimming cost V 1 base and J 5 bases; bases outside gene matches: 4. Germline CDR1 is SGDLS and CDR2 is YYNGEE. The CDR3 runs 15 residues. CDR3 sequence reads: CASSVRAGGVDTQYF. The CDR3 DNA reads as TGTGCCAGCAGCGTAAGAGCGGGGGGGGTAGATACGCAGTATTTT.

This clone was detected a few times. The rearrangement links TRBV4-2 to TRBJ2-7; weak D call: TRBD2 (6 bases). CDR1 is LGHNA, CDR2 YNFKEQ, per germline. There are 15 residues in the CDR3. V gave up 2 bases and J gave up 3 bases, with 14 bases separating them. The CDR3 DNA reads as TGTGCCAGCAGCCAACCGGGACCCGGGGGCTACGAGCAGTACTTC. This codes for CASSQPGPGGYEQYF.

The chain carries TRBV29-1 and TRBJ2-5; 8 positions agree with TRBD1. Germline CDR1 reads SQVTM; CDR2 reads ANQGSEA. The CDR3 sequence is 15 residues long. V lost 6 bases to trimming and J lost 5 bases; unmatched junction nucleotides: 14. CDR3 protein: CSVASGTGRLETQYF. CDR3 sequence (DNA): TGCAGCGTCGCTTCCGGGACAGGCCGGTTGGAGACCCAGTACTTC.

This clone was seen only a few times. The rearrangement joins TRBV28 to TRBJ2-1; 14 nucleotides line up with TRBD2. This CDR3 has 16 residues. V lost 4 bases, J lost 10 bases, and 9 bases stayed unmatched. The germline CDR1 and CDR2 sequences are MDHEN and SYDVKM. The CDR3 here is CASSSLGTSGSLEQFF. CDR3 DNA sequence: TGTGCCAGCAGTTCCTTAGGGACTAGCGGGAGTCTGGAGCAGTTCTTC.

The J gene is TRBJ2-2, the V gene TRBV6-6; D remains unclear. The V gene's germline CDR1 is MNHNY and CDR2 SVGAGI (reference sequence). V was trimmed by 0 bases and J by 2 bases, leaving 7 bases between them. The CDR3 has 15 residues. CDR3 sequence reads: CASSYSGTNTGELFF. The CDR3, as DNA: TGTGCCAGCAGTTACTCGGGCACTAACACCGGGGAGCTGTTTTTT.

The chain joins TRBV7-2 to TRBJ1-2; D unresolved. Trimming removed 1 base at V and 8 bases at J, with 14 bases between. The CDR3 covers 14 residues. From germline, CDR1 is SGHTA and CDR2 FQGNSA. CDR3 coding DNA: TGTGCCAGCAGCTTAGACGCCACCGGGGAAGGCTACACCTTC. Translated, it gives CASSLDATGEGYTF.